The entry that follows covers one T cell receptor (beta chain) sequence. The data stem from a study of blood T cell repertoires in COVID-19. On the study more broadly: Samples of COVID-19 (acute and convalescent) were obtained from the United States, Italy and Spain. T cells, B-cell-depleted T cells, or PBMCs provided the cDNA or gDNA that served as material.

Authors' analysis steps: Reference gene primer amplification yielded estimated nucleated cell counts. This table comes from immunoSEQ multiplex PCR, and its TCRdb copy is limited to in-frame clones, with some not included. V and J calls and clone size are copied from that table; D and trimming were computed from the DNA. Here the sample spans around 100,000 clones, more than 80% being singletons. Input material: peripheral blood. The TCR originated in a woman at least 80 years old with acute or convalescent COVID-19.

The CDR3 loop reads CASSLGGGQPQHF. In DNA form, the CDR3 reads TGTGCCAGTAGTCTAGGGGGCGGTCAGCCCCAGCATTTT. V and J are TRBV19 and TRBJ1-5, with 7 bases that match TRBD1. This CDR3 comprises 13 residues. V trimming: 5 bases; J trimming: 6 bases; junction bases outside the gene matches: 4. Germline CDR1 reads LNHDA; CDR2 reads SQIVND (reference sequence). Using reference TRBV19 and TRBJ1-5 for the parts outside the CDR3, the full variable domain is DGGITQSPKYLFRKEGQNVTLSCEQNLNHDAMYWYRQDPGQGLRLIYYSQIVNDFQKGDIAEGYSVSREKKESFPLTVTSAQKNPTAFYLCASSLGGGQPQHFGDGTRLSIL.